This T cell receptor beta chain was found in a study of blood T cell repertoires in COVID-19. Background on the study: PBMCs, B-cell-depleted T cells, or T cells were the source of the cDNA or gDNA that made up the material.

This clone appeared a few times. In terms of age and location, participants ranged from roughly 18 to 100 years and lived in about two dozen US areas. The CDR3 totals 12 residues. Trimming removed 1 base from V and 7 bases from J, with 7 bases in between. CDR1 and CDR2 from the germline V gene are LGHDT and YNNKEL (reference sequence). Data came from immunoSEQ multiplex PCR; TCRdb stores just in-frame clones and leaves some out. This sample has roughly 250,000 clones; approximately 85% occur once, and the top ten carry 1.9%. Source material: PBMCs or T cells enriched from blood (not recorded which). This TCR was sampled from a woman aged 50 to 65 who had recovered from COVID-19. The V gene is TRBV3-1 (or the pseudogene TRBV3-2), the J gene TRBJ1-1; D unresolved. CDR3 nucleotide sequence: TGTGCCAGCAGCCAAGGAGGGCTTGAAGCTTTCTTT. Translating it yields CASSQGGLEAFF.